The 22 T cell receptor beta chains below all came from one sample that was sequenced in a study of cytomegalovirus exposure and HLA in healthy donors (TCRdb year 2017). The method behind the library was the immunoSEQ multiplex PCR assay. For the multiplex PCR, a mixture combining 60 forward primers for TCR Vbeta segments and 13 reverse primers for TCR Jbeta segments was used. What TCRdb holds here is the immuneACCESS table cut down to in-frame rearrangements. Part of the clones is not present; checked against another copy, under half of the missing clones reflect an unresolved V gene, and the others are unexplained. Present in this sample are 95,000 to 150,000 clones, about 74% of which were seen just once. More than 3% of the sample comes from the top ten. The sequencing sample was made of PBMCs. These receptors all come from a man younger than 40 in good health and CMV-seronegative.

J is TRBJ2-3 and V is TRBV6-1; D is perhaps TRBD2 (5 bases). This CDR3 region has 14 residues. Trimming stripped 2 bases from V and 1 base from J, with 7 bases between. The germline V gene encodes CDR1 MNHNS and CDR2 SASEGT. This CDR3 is CASSEMGGTDTQYF. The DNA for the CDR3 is TGTGCCAGCAGTGAAATGGGAGGCACAGATACGCAGTATTTT.

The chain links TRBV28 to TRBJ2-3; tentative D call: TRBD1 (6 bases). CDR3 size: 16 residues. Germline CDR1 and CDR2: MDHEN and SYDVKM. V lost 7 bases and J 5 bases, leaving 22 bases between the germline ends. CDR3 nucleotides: TGTGCCAGCACCGGATTACGTTCAGGGGCCATAGATACGCAGTATTTT. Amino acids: CASTGLRSGAIDTQYF. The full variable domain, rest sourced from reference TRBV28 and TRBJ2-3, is DVKVTQSSRYLVKRTGEKVFLECVQDMDHENMFWYRQDPGLGLRLIYFSYDVKMKEKGDIPEGYSVSREKKERFSLILESASTNQTSMYLCASTGLRSGAIDTQYFGPGTRLTVL.

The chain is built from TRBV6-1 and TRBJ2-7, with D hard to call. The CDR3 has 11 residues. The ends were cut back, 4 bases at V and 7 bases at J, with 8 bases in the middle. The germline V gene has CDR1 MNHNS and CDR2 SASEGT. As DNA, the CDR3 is TGTGCCAGCAGTGCCCCCGTGGAGCAGTACTTC. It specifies CASSAPVEQYF.

As DNA, the CDR3 is TGTGCCAGCAGTTTGCGGGGGGGTGGCTACACCTTC. This codes for CASSLRGGGYTF. The rearrangement links TRBV6-5 to TRBJ1-2; D is perhaps TRBD1 (5 bases). The CDR3 spans 12 residues. V shed 4 bases and J shed 7 bases, with 10 bases lying between them. Germline CDR1 and CDR2: MNHEY and SVGAGI.

The CDR3: CASSAHSGSSNEQYF. Here the CDR3 DNA reads TGTGCCAGCAGCGCACATAGCGGGAGCTCTAACGAGCAGTACTTC. This chain uses TRBV9 with TRBJ2-5; 9 positions agree with TRBD2. The DNA matches TRBJ2-7 better at its end, which makes the J call doubtful. Germline CDR1 SGDLS, CDR2 YYNGEE. The length of the CDR3 is 15 residues.

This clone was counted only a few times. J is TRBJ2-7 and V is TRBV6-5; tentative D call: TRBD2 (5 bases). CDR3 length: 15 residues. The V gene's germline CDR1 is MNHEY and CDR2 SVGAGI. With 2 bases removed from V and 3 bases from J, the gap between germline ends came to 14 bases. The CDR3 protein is CASSYMVSGGYEQYF. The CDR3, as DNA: TGTGCCAGCAGTTACATGGTGTCAGGAGGCTACGAGCAGTACTTC.

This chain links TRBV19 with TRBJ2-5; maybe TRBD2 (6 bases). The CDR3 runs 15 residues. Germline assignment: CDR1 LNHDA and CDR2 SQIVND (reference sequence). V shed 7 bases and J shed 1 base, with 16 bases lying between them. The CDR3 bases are TGTGCCAGTATGGGGCCTTGGAGGGGCCAAGAGACCCAGTACTTC. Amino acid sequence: CASMGPWRGQETQYF.

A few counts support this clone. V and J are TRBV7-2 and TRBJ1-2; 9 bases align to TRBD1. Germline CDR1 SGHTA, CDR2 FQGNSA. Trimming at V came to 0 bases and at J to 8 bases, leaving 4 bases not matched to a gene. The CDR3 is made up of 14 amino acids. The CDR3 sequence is CASSLAGDRGGYTF. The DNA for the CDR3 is TGTGCCAGCAGCTTAGCAGGTGACAGGGGGGGCTACACCTTC.

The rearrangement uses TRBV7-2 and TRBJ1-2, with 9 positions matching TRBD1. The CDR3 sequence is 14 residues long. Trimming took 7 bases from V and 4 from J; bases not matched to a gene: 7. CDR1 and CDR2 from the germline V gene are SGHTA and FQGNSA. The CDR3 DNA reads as TGTGCCAGCATCCTTACGGGACAGGGCTATGGCTACACCTTC. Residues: CASILTGQGYGYTF. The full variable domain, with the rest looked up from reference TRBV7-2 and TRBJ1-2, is GAGVSQSPSNKVTEKGKDVELRCDPISGHTALYWYRQSLGQGLEFLIYFQGNSAPDKSGLPSDRFSAERTGGSVSTLTIQRTQQEDSAVYLCASILTGQGYGYTFGSGTRLTVV.

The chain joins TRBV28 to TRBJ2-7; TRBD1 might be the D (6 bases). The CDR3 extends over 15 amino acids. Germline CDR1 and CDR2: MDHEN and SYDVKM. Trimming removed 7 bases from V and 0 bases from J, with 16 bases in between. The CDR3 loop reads CASTSSTGFSYEQYF. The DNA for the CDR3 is TGTGCCAGCACCTCTTCGACAGGATTCTCCTACGAGCAGTACTTC.

In DNA form, the CDR3 reads TGTGCCATCAGTGAGCCCGAGAGCAACCTAGCCAAAAACATTCAGTACTTC. The encoded protein is CAISEPESNLAKNIQYF. The chain joins TRBV10-3 to TRBJ2-4; D remains unclear. The CDR3 extends over 17 amino acids. V was clipped by 2 bases and J by 0 bases, with 14 bases between them. Germline V gene data show CDR1 as ENHRY and CDR2 as SYGVKD.

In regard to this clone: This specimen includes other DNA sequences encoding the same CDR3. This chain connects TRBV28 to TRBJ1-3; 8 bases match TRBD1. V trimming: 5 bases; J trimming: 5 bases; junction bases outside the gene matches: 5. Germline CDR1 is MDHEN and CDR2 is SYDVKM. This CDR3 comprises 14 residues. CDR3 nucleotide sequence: TGTGCCAGCAGTCCCCAGGGGGCTAGAAACACCATATATTTT. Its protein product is CASSPQGARNTIYF.

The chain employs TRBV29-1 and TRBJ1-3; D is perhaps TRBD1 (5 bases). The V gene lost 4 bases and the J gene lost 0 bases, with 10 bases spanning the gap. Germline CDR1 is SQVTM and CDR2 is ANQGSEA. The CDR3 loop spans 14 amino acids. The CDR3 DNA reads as TGCAGCGTTGTGAGTAGGGGCTCTGGAAACACCATATATTTT. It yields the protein CSVVSRGSGNTIYF.

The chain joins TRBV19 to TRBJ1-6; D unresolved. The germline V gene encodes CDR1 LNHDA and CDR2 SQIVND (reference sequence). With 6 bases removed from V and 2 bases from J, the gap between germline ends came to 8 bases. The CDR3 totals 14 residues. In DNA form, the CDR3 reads TGTGCCAGTAGCAACGGGGCCTATAATTCACCCCTCCACTTT. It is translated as CASSNGAYNSPLHF. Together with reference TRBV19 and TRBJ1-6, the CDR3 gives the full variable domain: DGGITQSPKYLFRKEGQNVTLSCEQNLNHDAMYWYRQDPGQGLRLIYYSQIVNDFQKGDIAEGYSVSREKKESFPLTVTSAQKNPTAFYLCASSNGAYNSPLHFGNGTRLTVT.

The CDR3 region has the DNA TGTGCCAGCAGTGTCCATCACAGAGCCTACAATGAGCAGTTCTTC. It specifies CASSVHHRAYNEQFF. The chain joins TRBV7-2 to TRBJ2-1; D ambiguous. This CDR3 is built from 15 residues. V gave up 6 bases and J gave up 2 bases, with 14 bases separating them. The germline V gene encodes CDR1 SGHTA and CDR2 FQGNSA. The full variable domain, in which reference TRBV7-2 and TRBJ2-1 provide the parts outside the CDR3, is GAGVSQSPSNKVTEKGKDVELRCDPISGHTALYWYRQSLGQGLEFLIYFQGNSAPDKSGLPSDRFSAERTGGSVSTLTIQRTQQEDSAVYLCASSVHHRAYNEQFFGPGTRLTVL.

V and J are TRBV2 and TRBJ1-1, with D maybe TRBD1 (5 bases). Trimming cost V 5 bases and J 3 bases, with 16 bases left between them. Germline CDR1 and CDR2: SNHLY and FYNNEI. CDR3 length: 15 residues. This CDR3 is CASSLIPQGDTEAFF. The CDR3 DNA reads TGTGCCAGCAGTCTCATACCTCAGGGTGACACTGAAGCTTTCTTT.

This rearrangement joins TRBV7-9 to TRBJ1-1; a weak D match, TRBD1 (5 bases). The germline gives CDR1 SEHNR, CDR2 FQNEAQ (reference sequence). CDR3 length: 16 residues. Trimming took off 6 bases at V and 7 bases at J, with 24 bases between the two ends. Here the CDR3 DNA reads TGTGCCAGCAGTTCCGGACATTTACAATGGGGCTATGAAGCTTTCTTT. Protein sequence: CASSSGHLQWGYEAFF.

CDR3 sequence: CAWRPDRLNQPQHF. CDR3 nucleotide sequence: TGTGCCTGGAGGCCGGACAGACTCAATCAGCCCCAGCATTTT. The chain combines TRBV30 with TRBJ1-5, with D tentatively TRBD1 (6 bases). Germline lookup yields CDR1 GTSNPN and CDR2 SVGIG (reference sequence). Between the trimmed V and J ends, which lost 3 bases and 3 bases, there was a span of 12 bases. This CDR3 spans 14 amino acids.

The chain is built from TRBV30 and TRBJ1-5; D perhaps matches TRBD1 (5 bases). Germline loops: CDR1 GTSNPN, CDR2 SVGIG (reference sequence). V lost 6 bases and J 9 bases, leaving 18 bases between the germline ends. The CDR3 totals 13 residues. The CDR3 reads CACSRTGDRPQHF. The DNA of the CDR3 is TGTGCCTGTTCCAGGACGGGGGATCGGCCCCAGCATTTT.

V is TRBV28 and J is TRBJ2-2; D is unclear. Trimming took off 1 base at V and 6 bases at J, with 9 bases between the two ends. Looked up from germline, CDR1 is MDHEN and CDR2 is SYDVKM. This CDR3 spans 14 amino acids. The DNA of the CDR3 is TGTGCCAGCAGTTTATCTCGCGTGGCCGGGGAGCTGTTTTTT. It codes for CASSLSRVAGELFF.

Written as DNA, the CDR3 is TGTGCCAGCAGCCGGCTTTTAGCGGGGCTATCCTACAATGAGCAGTTCTTC. Translated: CASSRLLAGLSYNEQFF. V and J are TRBV7-2 and TRBJ2-1; TRBD2 matches at 8 bases. The ends lost 5 bases at V and 1 base at J; junction bases unmatched: 10. The CDR3 has 17 amino acids. The V gene's germline CDR1 is SGHTA and CDR2 FQGNSA.

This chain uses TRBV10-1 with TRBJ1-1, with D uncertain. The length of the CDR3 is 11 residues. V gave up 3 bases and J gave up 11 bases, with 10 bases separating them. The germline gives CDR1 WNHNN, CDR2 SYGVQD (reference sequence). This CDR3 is CASSDSGRAFF. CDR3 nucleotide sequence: TGCGCCAGCAGTGATTCCGGGAGGGCTTTCTTT.